The 11 T cell receptor beta chains below come from one sample, sequenced in a study of CD8+ T cells in alopecia areata. Extracted from the samples, RNA was reverse transcribed into cDNA to serve as the sequencing template. Repertoires were generated with immunoSEQ multiplex PCR, while TCRdb's copy carries only in-frame clones and drops some. The data contain about 150,000 clones, 87% of them singletons. The starting material was CD8+ T cells sorted from blood, obtained at week 0. The receptors originated from a human donor with alopecia areata.

The chain carries TRBV5-1 and TRBJ2-1, with 7 positions matching TRBD1. Unmatched junction bases numbered 9, after V lost 2 bases and J lost 7 bases. The length of the CDR3 is 15 residues. Germline V lookup: CDR1 SGHRS, CDR2 YFSETQ. CDR3 residues: CASSLGTDPKNEQFF. Here the CDR3 DNA reads TGCGCCAGCAGCTTAGGGACAGACCCTAAAAATGAGCAGTTCTTC.

This chain links TRBV2 with TRBJ2-7; possible D gene TRBD2, 5 bases. This CDR3 has 14 amino acids. Germline CDR1 SNHLY, CDR2 FYNNEI. Trimming took 1 base from V and 2 from J, leaving 9 bases between them. This chain's CDR3 is CASSEGGAPYEQYF. Written as DNA, the CDR3 is TGTGCCAGCAGTGAAGGGGGAGCTCCCTACGAGCAGTACTTC.

The rearrangement links TRBV5-1 to TRBJ1-1; TRBD1 might be the D (6 bases). The V gene lost 4 bases and the J gene lost 1 base, with 11 bases spanning the gap. The CDR3 covers 14 residues. CDR1 SGHRS and CDR2 YFSETQ come from the germline V gene. The CDR3 sequence is CASSLRGQNTEAFF. The CDR3 DNA sequence: TGCGCCAGCAGCCTACGGGGACAGAACACTGAAGCTTTCTTT.

The chain recombines TRBV5-1 with TRBJ2-7; D unclear. Germline assignment: CDR1 SGHRS and CDR2 YFSETQ. V lost 4 bases and J 6 bases, leaving 14 bases between the germline ends. The CDR3 is 13 amino acids. The CDR3 nucleotides are TGCGCCAGCAGCATAACCGGTGGTGGCGAGCAGTACTTC. It yields the protein CASSITGGGEQYF.

The chain carries TRBV7-3 and TRBJ2-3; maybe TRBD2 (6 bases). This CDR3 spans 14 amino acids. The V and J ends lost 2 bases and 5 bases respectively, with 11 bases between them. Germline V gene sequence: CDR1 SGHTA, CDR2 FQGTGA. For the CDR3, the DNA is TGTGCCAGCAGCTTACTGGGGGGTCAAGATACGCAGTATTTT. Amino acid sequence: CASSLLGGQDTQYF.

The V gene is TRBV29-1, the J gene TRBJ1-2, with D perhaps TRBD1 (5 bases). Per germline, CDR1 SQVTM and CDR2 ANQGSEA. The CDR3 consists of 13 residues. Trimming removed 6 bases at V and 8 bases at J, with 19 bases between. The CDR3 protein is CSVGFRDPYGYTF. CDR3 nucleotides: TGCAGCGTGGGTTTCCGGGACCCCTACGGCTACACCTTC.

A remark on this clone: This may come from a read error, since a much larger clone is one base off. This chain links TRBV9 with TRBJ2-3, with unresolved D. Trimming pared 4 bases from V and 2 bases from J, leaving 2 bases between. The CDR3 totals 11 residues. The germline V gene encodes CDR1 SGDLS and CDR2 YYNGEE. The CDR3 sequence: CASSYTDTQYF. Here the CDR3 DNA reads TGTGCCAGCAGCTACACAGATACGCAGTATTTT.

This rearrangement joins TRBV27 to TRBJ1-1, with D hard to call. Germline lookup yields CDR1 MNHEY and CDR2 SMNVEV (reference sequence). The CDR3 runs 15 residues. V gave up 2 bases and J gave up 3 bases, with 13 bases separating them. The CDR3 nucleotides are TGTGCCAGCAGTTTAGGGTCCGGAGCAGACACTGAAGCTTTCTTT. Amino acids: CASSLGSGADTEAFF.

The chain employs TRBV6-5 and TRBJ2-7, with 9 bases fitting TRBD1. There are 15 residues in the CDR3. The V gene's germline CDR1 is MNHEY and CDR2 SVGAGI. Unmatched junction bases numbered 13, after V lost 6 bases and J lost 7 bases. The CDR3 DNA reads TGTGCCAGCAGCTACACCGGGACAGGGAACTTGGAGCAGTACTTC. Translated, it gives CASSYTGTGNLEQYF.

This rearrangement joins TRBV10-3 to TRBJ2-3; 8 positions match TRBD2. From germline, CDR1 is ENHRY and CDR2 SYGVKD. The CDR3 covers 13 residues. With 10 bases clipped from V and 4 bases from J, the junction kept 7 bases outside the gene matches. The CDR3 spells CATRGGGPDTQYF. For the CDR3, the DNA is TGTGCCACTCGTGGCGGGGGGCCAGATACGCAGTATTTT.

The chain carries TRBV9 and TRBJ2-5, with D uncertain. With 3 bases removed from V and 2 bases from J, the gap between germline ends came to 11 bases. Germline loops: CDR1 SGDLS, CDR2 YYNGEE. CDR3 length equals 14 residues. The CDR3 DNA is TGTGCCAGCAGCGCCCACACAACTCAAGAGACCCAGTACTTC. Encoded protein: CASSAHTTQETQYF.